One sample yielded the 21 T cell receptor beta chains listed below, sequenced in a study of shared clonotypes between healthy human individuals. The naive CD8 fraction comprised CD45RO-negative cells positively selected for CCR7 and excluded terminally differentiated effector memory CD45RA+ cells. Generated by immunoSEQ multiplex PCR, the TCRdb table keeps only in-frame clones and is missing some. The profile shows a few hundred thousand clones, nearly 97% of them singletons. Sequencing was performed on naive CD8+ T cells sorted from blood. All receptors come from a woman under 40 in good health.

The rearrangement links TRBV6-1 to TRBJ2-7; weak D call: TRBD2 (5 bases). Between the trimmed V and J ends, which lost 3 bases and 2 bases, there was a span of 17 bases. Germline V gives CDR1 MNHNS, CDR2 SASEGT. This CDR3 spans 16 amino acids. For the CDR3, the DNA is TGTGCCAGCAGTGACAGTCTTCGGGGTCTGCCCTACGAGCAGTACTTC. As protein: CASSDSLRGLPYEQYF.

The CDR3 DNA reads as TGTGCCAGCAGCCCCCCAAAGGGTTCAAAAATAAGTTACAATGAGCAGTTCTTC. Protein: CASSPPKGSKISYNEQFF. This rearrangement joins TRBV11-2 to TRBJ2-1; D is unclear. This CDR3 region has 18 residues. V lost 5 bases to trimming and J lost 4 bases, with 24 bases between them. CDR1 SGHAT and CDR2 FQNNGV come from the germline V gene.

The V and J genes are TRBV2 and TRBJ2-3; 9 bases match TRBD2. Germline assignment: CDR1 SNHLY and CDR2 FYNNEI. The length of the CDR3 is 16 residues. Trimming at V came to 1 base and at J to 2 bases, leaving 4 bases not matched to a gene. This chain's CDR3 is CASSEGLAGTTDTQYF. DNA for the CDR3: TGTGCCAGCAGTGAAGGGCTAGCGGGAACCACAGATACGCAGTATTTT.

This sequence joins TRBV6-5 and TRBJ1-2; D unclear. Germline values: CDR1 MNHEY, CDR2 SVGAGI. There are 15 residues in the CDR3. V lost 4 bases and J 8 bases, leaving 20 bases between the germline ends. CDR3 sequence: CASSLTRNPAGGYTF. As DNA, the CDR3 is TGTGCCAGCAGTTTAACCAGAAACCCCGCGGGAGGCTACACCTTC.

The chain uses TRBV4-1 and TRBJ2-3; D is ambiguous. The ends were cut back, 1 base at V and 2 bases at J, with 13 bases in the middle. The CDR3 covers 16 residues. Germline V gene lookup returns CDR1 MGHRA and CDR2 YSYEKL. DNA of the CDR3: TGCGCCAGCAGCCAAGGTTCGGTTAGCTACACAGATACGCAGTATTTT. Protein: CASSQGSVSYTDTQYF.

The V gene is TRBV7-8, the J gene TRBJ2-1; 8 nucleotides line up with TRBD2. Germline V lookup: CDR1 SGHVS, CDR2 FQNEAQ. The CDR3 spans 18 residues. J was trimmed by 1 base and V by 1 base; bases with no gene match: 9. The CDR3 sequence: CASSLGTSRPGSYNEQFF. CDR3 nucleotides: TGTGCCAGCAGCTTAGGGACTAGCCGCCCCGGGTCCTACAATGAGCAGTTCTTC.

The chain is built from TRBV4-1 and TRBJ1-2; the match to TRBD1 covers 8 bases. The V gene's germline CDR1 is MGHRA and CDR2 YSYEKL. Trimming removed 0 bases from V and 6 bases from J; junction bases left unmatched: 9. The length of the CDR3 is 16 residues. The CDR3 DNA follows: TGCGCCAGCAGCCAAGAGGCGGACAGGGTGGCGCATGGCTACACCTTC. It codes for CASSQEADRVAHGYTF.

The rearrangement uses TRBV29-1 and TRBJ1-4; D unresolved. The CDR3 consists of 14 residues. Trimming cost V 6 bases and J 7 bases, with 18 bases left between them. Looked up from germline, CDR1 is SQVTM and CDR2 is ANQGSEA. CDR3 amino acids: CSVSPGHLGEKLFF. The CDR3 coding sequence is TGCAGCGTCTCTCCGGGCCATTTGGGTGAAAAACTGTTTTTT.

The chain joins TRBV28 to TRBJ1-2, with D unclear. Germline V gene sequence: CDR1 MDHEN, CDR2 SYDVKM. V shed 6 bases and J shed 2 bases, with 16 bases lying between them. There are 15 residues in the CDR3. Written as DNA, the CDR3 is TGTGCCAGCAGCCACGTCCGGGCCCCCAACTATGGCTACACCTTC. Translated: CASSHVRAPNYGYTF.

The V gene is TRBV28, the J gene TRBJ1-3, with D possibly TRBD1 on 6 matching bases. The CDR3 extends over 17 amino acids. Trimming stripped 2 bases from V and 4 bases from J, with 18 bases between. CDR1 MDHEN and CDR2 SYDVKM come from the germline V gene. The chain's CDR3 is CASSLVPNQGHGNTIYF. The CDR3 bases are TGTGCCAGCAGTTTAGTCCCCAACCAGGGGCACGGAAACACCATATATTTT.

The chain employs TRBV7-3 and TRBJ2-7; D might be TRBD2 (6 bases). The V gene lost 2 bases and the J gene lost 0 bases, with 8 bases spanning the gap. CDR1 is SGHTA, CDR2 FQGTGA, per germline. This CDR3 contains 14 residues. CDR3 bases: TGTGCCAGCAGCTTAGGGGGGACCTCCTACGAGCAGTACTTC. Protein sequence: CASSLGGTSYEQYF.

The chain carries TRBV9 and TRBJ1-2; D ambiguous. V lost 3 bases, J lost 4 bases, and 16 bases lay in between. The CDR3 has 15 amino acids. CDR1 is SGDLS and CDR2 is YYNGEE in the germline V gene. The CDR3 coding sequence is TGTGCCAGCAGCGCGACCGCCCCGGTGGGCTATGGCTACACCTTC. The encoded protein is CASSATAPVGYGYTF.

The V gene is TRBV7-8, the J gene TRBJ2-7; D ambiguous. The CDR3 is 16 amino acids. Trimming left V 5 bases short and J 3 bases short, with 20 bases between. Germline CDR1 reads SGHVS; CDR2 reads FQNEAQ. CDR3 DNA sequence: TGTGCCAGCAGCACACGGGCGAAAACTTCGGGCTACGAGCAGTACTTC. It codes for CASSTRAKTSGYEQYF. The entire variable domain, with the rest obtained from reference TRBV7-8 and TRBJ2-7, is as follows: GAGVSQSPRYKVAKRGQDVALRCDPISGHVSLFWYQQALGQGPEFLTYFQNEAQLDKSGLPSDRFFAERPEGSVSTLKIQRTQQEDSAVYLCASSTRAKTSGYEQYFGPGTRLTVT.

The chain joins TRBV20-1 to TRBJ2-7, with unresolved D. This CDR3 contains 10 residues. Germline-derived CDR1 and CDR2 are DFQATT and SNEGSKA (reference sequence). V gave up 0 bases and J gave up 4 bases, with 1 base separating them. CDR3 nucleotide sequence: TGCAGTGCTAGAGAATACGAGCAGTACTTC. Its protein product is CSAREYEQYF.

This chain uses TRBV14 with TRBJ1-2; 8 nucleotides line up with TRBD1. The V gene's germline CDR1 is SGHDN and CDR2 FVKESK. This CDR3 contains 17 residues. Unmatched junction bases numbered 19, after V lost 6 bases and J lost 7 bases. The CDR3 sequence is CASSPGGRGRSMAGYTF. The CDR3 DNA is TGTGCCAGCAGTCCAGGTGGCAGGGGGCGGTCAATGGCTGGCTACACCTTC.

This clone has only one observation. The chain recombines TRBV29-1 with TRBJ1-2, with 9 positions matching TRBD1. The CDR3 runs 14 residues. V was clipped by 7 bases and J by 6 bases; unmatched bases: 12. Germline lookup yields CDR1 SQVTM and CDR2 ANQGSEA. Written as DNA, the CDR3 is TGCAGCGCCCTCTCCGGGACAGGGTTGGATGGCTACACCTTC. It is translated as CSALSGTGLDGYTF.

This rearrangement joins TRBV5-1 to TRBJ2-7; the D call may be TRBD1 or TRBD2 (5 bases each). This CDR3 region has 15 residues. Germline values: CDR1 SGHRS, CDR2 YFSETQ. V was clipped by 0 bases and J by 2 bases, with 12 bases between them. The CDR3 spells CASSLALGTAYEQYF. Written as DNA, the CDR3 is TGCGCCAGCAGCTTGGCCTTGGGGACCGCCTACGAGCAGTACTTC.

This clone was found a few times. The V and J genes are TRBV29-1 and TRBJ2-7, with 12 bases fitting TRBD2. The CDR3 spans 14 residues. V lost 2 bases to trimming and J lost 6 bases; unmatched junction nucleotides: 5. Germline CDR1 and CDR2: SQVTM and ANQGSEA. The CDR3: CSVERASGRGEQYF. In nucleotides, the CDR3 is TGCAGCGTTGAACGGGCTAGCGGGAGGGGCGAGCAGTACTTC.

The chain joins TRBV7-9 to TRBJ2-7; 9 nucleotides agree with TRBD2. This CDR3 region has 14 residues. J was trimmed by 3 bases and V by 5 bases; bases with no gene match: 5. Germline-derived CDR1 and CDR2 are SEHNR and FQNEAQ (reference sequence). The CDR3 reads CASSPRLADYEQYF. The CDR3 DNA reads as TGTGCCAGCAGCCCCCGACTAGCGGACTACGAGCAGTACTTC.

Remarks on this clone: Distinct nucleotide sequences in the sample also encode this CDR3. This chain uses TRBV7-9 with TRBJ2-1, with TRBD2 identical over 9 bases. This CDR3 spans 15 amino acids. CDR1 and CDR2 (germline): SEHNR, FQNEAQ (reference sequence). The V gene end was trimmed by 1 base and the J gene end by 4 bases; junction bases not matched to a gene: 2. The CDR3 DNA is TGTGCCAGCAGCTTAGTGACTAGCGGATACAATGAGCAGTTCTTC. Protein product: CASSLVTSGYNEQFF.

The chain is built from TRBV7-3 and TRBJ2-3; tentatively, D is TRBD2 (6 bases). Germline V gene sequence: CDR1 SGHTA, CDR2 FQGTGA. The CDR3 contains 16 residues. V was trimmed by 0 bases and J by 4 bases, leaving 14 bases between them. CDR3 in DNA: TGTGCCAGCAGCTTAACGCCTAGCGCTAGATCAGATACGCAGTATTTT. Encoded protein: CASSLTPSARSDTQYF.